The clone carrying this T cell receptor (beta chain) appeared a few times. Antigen: not known. This sample is part of a study of cytomegalovirus exposure and HLA in healthy donors. Findings and caveats of the study: Cytomegalovirus association was assigned to about 180 TCR beta chains. Segments of the TCR beta V type were, in most cases, productive about 87% or about 30% of the time in an earlier analysis. V- and J-gene trimming of TCR beta was linked (in a later analysis) to a missense DCLRE1C variant. In most subjects, TCR beta sequences reportedly gave accurate predictions of HLA-A and HLA-B alleles.

The PCR ran on 60 Vbeta and 13 Jbeta primers. Produced via immunoSEQ multiplex PCR; TCRdb's table is partial and in-frame only. The table includes about 100,000 clones, around 76% detected once. Germline loops: CDR1 MNHEY, CDR2 SVGAGI. V lost 0 bases to trimming and J lost 7 bases, with 12 bases between them. This CDR3 spans 14 amino acids. The chain carries TRBV6-5 and TRBJ1-2; TRBD1 might be the D (6 bases). This TCR derives from a young man in good health and CMV-seropositive. The sample comprised PBMCs. The CDR3 DNA reads as TGTGCCAGCAGTTACTCGGATCAGGGGTCTGGCTACACCTTC. Its protein product is CASSYSDQGSGYTF.